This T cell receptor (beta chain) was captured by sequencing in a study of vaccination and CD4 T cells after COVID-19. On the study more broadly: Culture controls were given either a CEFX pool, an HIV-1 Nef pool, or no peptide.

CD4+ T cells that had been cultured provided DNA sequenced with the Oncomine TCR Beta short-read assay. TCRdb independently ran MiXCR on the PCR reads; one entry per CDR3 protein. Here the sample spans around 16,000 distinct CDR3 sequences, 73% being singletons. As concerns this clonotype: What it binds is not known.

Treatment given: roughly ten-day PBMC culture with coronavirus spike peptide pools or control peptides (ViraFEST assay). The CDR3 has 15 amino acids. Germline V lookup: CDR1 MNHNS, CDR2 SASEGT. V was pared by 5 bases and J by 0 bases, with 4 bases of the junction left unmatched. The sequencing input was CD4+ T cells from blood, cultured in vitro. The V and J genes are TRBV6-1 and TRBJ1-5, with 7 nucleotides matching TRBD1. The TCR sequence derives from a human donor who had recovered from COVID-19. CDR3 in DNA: TGTGCCAGCAGTACCGACAGGGTTAGCAATCAGCCCCAGCATTTT. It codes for CASSTDRVSNQPQHF.